These T cell receptor beta chains were read from a single sample in a study of shared clonotypes between healthy human individuals. The method was immunoSEQ multiplex PCR; TCRdb's version includes in-frame clones alone and lacks a portion of them. In the table there are about 690,000 clones, around 90% of which are singletons. The specimen was memory CD8+ T cells from PBMCs. Receptor source: a man aged 18 to 30 in good health. Some clones in this sample may be carry-over from other donors' samples. Each CDR3 is given without its conserved first and last residue.

J | V | CDR3
TRBJ1-1 | TRBV2 | ASRLIGTASDTEAF
TRBJ2-6 | TRBV9 | ASSTGTADSGANVLT
TRBJ2-3 | TRBV6-1 | ASSEIPGQGTDTQY
TRBJ2-7 | TRBV14 | ASSQDPGVYSDEQY
TRBJ2-1 | TRBV7-6 | ASSFSGTGVNEQF
TRBJ2-5 | TRBV28 | ASSLVEGETQY
TRBJ2-1 | TRBV7-2 | ASSPLAGGYNEQF
TRBJ2-5 | TRBV5-3 | ARINFRTEETQY
TRBJ1-4 | TRBV2 | ASSDPGTANEKLF
TRBJ1-2 | TRBV7-9 | ASSLSPGTDDYGYT
TRBJ2-1 | TRBV19 | ASSPGAYNEQF
TRBJ1-1 | TRBV29-1 | SAIRRATEAF
TRBJ2-7 | TRBV6-1 | ASSVSGSSYEQY
TRBJ2-1 | TRBV4-3 | ASSQDGGTYNEQF
TRBJ2-7 | TRBV27 | ASSSPGQGRYEQY
TRBJ2-3 | TRBV11-2 | ASSLFVGKGPLADTQY